The rows below give T cell receptor beta chains drawn from one sample of a study of cytomegalovirus exposure and HLA in healthy donors. Sequenced by immunoSEQ multiplex PCR; TCRdb stores in-frame clones only, minus some. The repertoire has approximately 200,000 clones, 90% to 95% of them found once; the top ten carry more than 0.85%. The sequenced sample was PBMCs. These receptor sequences come from a woman under 30 in good health and CMV-seronegative. CDR3s include the opening cysteine and the closing phenylalanine or tryptophan. The order of the fields is J gene, V gene, CDR3 protein.

>TRBJ1-2|TRBV28
CASSSRGLNYGYTF
>TRBJ1-4|TRBV6-1
CASSDQGGWANEKLFF
>TRBJ1-2|TRBV5-5
CASSDTGNYGYTF
>TRBJ2-1|TRBV11-2
CASSGGSYEQFF
>TRBJ2-1|TRBV9
CASSVLPGEGNEQFF
>TRBJ2-5|TRBV19
CASSISAGLETQYF
>TRBJ2-7|TRBV5-1
CASSSMTGSYEQYF
>TRBJ2-3|TRBV19
CASSIELRSGSLQYF
>TRBJ2-7|TRBV18
CASSPLAGREQYF
>TRBJ1-1|TRBV9
CASSVGVTEAFF
>TRBJ2-7|TRBV27
CASSLQGPYEQYF
>TRBJ2-7|TRBV6-6
CASSSKRPSGGYEQYF
>TRBJ2-6|TRBV6-5
CASSQQGAGANVLTF
>TRBJ2-7|TRBV5-4
CASSWGQRYEQYF
>TRBJ1-4|TRBV4-1
CASSQASGEKLFF
>TRBJ2-3|TRBV7-3
CASSSSGREDTQYF
>TRBJ2-2|TRBV2
CASLSTSGRAKGGELFF
>TRBJ2-2|TRBV5-1
CASSAMAGGLGELFF
>TRBJ2-2|TRBV4-2
CASSQERGQNTGELFF
>TRBJ2-3|TRBV5-4
CASSLAAGDTQYF
>TRBJ1-1|TRBV30
CAWRPSRDTEAFF
>TRBJ2-5|TRBV5-1
CASSGGEETQYF
>TRBJ2-7|TRBV19
CASSRSIRSYEQYF
>TRBJ2-7|TRBV5-1
CASAPGQGGEQYF
>TRBJ2-2|TRBV29-1
CSVKVPSTGGTGELFF
>TRBJ1-3|TRBV18
CASSPRGIPSGNTIYF
>TRBJ2-7|TRBV14
CASSQDGAWDRAYEQYF
>TRBJ2-7|TRBV5-6
CASSFDSYEQYF
>TRBJ2-7|TRBV4-1
CASSRYGGGLEGGEQYF
>TRBJ2-7|TRBV9
CASSPSGTDSYEQYF
>TRBJ1-3|TRBV15
CATSRDRGLGNTIYF
>TRBJ1-2|TRBV7-9
CASSPGGWTDNYGYTF
>TRBJ2-7|TRBV5-4
CASSLVAGGAYEQYF
>TRBJ2-3|TRBV18
CASSRWTGEQTDTQYF
>TRBJ2-2|TRBV7-8
CASDTGTSDTGELFF
>TRBJ1-4|TRBV10-1
CASTAGFGEKLFF
>TRBJ1-1|TRBV7-8
CASSIGQGSAEAFF
>TRBJ2-7|TRBV20-1
CSATWGEEQYF
>TRBJ1-1|TRBV28
CASTPQGVASTEAFF
>TRBJ2-3|TRBV10-3
CASTSGLGNEYTQYF
>TRBJ1-2|TRBV6-5
CASRRLPGTGYGYTF
>TRBJ1-5|TRBV28
CASSLPGQGSWQPQHF
>TRBJ1-5|TRBV6-1
CASSALQGNQPQHF
>TRBJ2-7|TRBV7-9
CASSFAGNVSSEQYF
>TRBJ2-7|TRBV28
CASIEQGHYEQYF
>TRBJ1-1|TRBV6-1
CASSGERDRGNTEAFF
>TRBJ1-1|TRBV7-9
CASSLGTGRSLSEAFF
>TRBJ2-2|TRBV18
CASSPGLAGLNTGELFF